The 26 T cell receptor beta chains presented below share a single source sample, sequenced in a study of blood T cell repertoires in COVID-19. Assay: immunoSEQ multiplex PCR; the TCRdb copy retains only in-frame clones and omits some. The sample yields roughly 100,000 clones, about 64% seen once. Sequencing was carried out using peripheral blood. The receptor source for this set is a human donor with acute or convalescent COVID-19. The donor label of this sample is uncertain.

The chain carries TRBV3-1 (or the pseudogene TRBV3-2) and TRBJ2-1, with D unclear. The CDR3 consists of 14 residues. The V gene's germline CDR1 is LGHDT and CDR2 YNNKEL (reference sequence). With 2 bases removed from V and 9 bases from J, the gap between germline ends came to 14 bases. The CDR3 DNA sequence: TGTGCCAGCAGCCAACAGCTGGGCTCCGGTGAGCAGTTCTTC. It yields the protein CASSQQLGSGEQFF.

There are a few counts of this clone. The rearrangement links TRBV27 to TRBJ2-2; tentative D call: TRBD2 (6 bases). Germline-derived CDR1 and CDR2 are MNHEY and SMNVEV (reference sequence). The CDR3 contains 17 residues. Between the trimmed V and J ends, which lost 3 bases and 2 bases, there was a span of 16 bases. CDR3 in DNA: TGTGCCAGCAGTTTTTTCCGCGGAGGGGTTAACACCGGGGAGCTGTTTTTT. Translation gives CASSFFRGGVNTGELFF.

The rearrangement uses TRBV7-9 and TRBJ2-1; 15 bases agree with TRBD2. Germline-derived CDR1 and CDR2 are SEHNR and FQNEAQ (reference sequence). The junction had 10 bases not matched to a gene; V was cut back by 5 bases and J by 11 bases. The CDR3 extends over 16 amino acids. The CDR3 loop reads CASSHFTGTSGGKQFF. The CDR3 DNA sequence: TGTGCCAGCAGCCACTTCACCGGGACTAGCGGGGGGAAGCAGTTCTTC.

Comment on this clone: Its ends do not fully match the called genes, so a read error is possible. V is TRBV7-6 and J is TRBJ2-3; 12 positions match TRBD2. Looked up from germline, CDR1 is SGHVS and CDR2 is FNYEAQ. The CDR3 runs to 15 residues. CDR3 residues: CASSLVASGGASRDF. Here the CDR3 DNA reads TGTGCCAGCAGCTTAGTCGCTAGCGGGGGGGCCTCCCGAGATTTT.

As concerns this clone: A clone one base away is much larger, so this may be a read error. CDR3: CASSATGSSYEQYF. CDR3 DNA sequence: TGTGCCAGCAGTGCGACAGGGAGCTCCTACGAGCAGTACTTC. The genes are TRBV2 and TRBJ2-7; TRBD1 matches 7 bases. Trimming cost V 4 bases and J 0 bases; bases outside gene matches: 3. The CDR3 has 14 amino acids. Germline-derived CDR1 and CDR2 are SNHLY and FYNNEI.

V and J are TRBV19 and TRBJ2-7; 8 bases are a match to TRBD1. The CDR3 has 15 residues. CDR1 and CDR2 (germline): LNHDA, SQIVND (reference sequence). After removal of 7 bases from V and 0 bases from J, the junction contained 8 bases not matched to a gene. CDR3 sequence: CASTTGTGPSYEQYF. DNA for the CDR3: TGTGCCAGTACCACCGGGACAGGTCCCTCCTACGAGCAGTACTTC.

V gene TRBV6-1 combines with J gene TRBJ2-7, with D possibly matching TRBD1 (5 bases). The V gene's germline CDR1 is MNHNS and CDR2 SASEGT. This CDR3 has 15 amino acids. Trimming took 0 bases from V and 2 from J, leaving 11 bases between them. CDR3 region: CASSEALQGPYEQYV. CDR3 nucleotide sequence: TGTGCCAGCAGTGAAGCTTTGCAGGGCCCCTACGAGCAGTACGTC.

The chain joins TRBV7-8 to TRBJ1-1; D unresolved. CDR3 size: 11 residues. V was cut by 2 bases and J by 6 bases, with 4 bases left in between. Looked up from germline, CDR1 is SGHVS and CDR2 is FQNEAQ. CDR3 in amino acids: CASSLLSEAFF. The CDR3 DNA is TGTGCCAGCAGCTTACTATCTGAAGCTTTCTTT.

The gene calls are TRBV6-5 and TRBJ2-7, with a tentative D call TRBD2 (6 bases). V was trimmed by 4 bases and J by 12 bases, leaving 22 bases between them. Germline V lookup: CDR1 MNHEY, CDR2 SVGAGI. The CDR3 consists of 14 residues. In DNA, the CDR3 is TGTGCCAGCAGTTCCCACTTTGGGACTCCCTCTGTGTACTTC. This gives the protein CASSSHFGTPSVYF.

The rearrangement links TRBV5-1 to TRBJ2-2, with D tentatively TRBD1 (5 bases). Trimming cost V 2 bases and J 7 bases, with 12 bases left between them. CDR1 and CDR2 from the germline V gene are SGHRS and YFSETQ. There are 14 residues in the CDR3. CDR3 sequence (DNA): TGCGCCAGCAGCTTTGCAGGGATAGTCGGGGAGCTGTTTTTT. Its translation is CASSFAGIVGELFF. The full variable domain, with the rest looked up from reference TRBV5-1 and TRBJ2-2, is KAGVTQTPRYLIKTRGQQVTLSCSPISGHRSVSWYQQTPGQGLQFLFEYFSETQRNKGNFPGRFSGRQFSNSRSEMNVSTLELGDSALYLCASSFAGIVGELFFGEGSRLTVL.

This clone was observed a single time. The J gene is TRBJ1-5, the V gene TRBV19, with 8 bases matching TRBD1. Trimming cost V 7 bases and J 0 bases; bases outside gene matches: 5. Germline CDR1 reads LNHDA; CDR2 reads SQIVND (reference sequence). The CDR3 covers 15 residues. The CDR3: CASKRTGNSNQPQHF. CDR3 in DNA: TGTGCCAGTAAACGGACAGGGAATAGCAATCAGCCCCAGCATTTT.

The chain has TRBV19 and TRBJ2-3; 10 nucleotides align to TRBD2. The V gene's germline CDR1 is LNHDA and CDR2 SQIVND (reference sequence). The CDR3 runs to 16 residues. V lost 10 bases to trimming and J lost 2 bases; unmatched junction nucleotides: 12. The CDR3 DNA reads as TGTGCCACCTCGACCTCTAGCGGGGGATACACAGATACGCAGTATTTT. It codes for CATSTSSGGYTDTQYF.

The CDR3: CASSEGRWGVPYEQYV. DNA of the CDR3: TGTGCCAGCAGTGAAGGAAGGTGGGGGGTGCCTTACGAGCAGTACGTC. The V gene is TRBV6-1, the J gene TRBJ2-7; weak D call: TRBD2 (6 bases). The V gene lost 1 base and the J gene lost 4 bases, with 17 bases spanning the gap. The CDR3 length is 16 residues. Germline CDR1 reads MNHNS; CDR2 reads SASEGT.

This chain connects TRBV25-1 to TRBJ1-6; 8 bases align to TRBD1. The trim removed 5 bases at V and 9 bases at J, leaving 9 bases unmatched. The CDR3 extends over 15 amino acids. CDR1 is MGHDK and CDR2 is SYGVNS in the germline V gene. For the CDR3, the DNA is TGTGCCAGCAGTACTCTCGGACAGGGCCCTTCACCCCTCCACTTT. Amino acids: CASSTLGQGPSPLHF.

The CDR3 DNA reads TGTGCCATCAGTGAGTCGCCGGGGAAGGATACTGAAGCTTTCTTT. Translation: CAISESPGKDTEAFF. This sequence joins TRBV10-3 and TRBJ1-1; D remains unclear. The CDR3 runs to 15 residues. Trimming pared 0 bases from V and 5 bases from J, leaving 13 bases between. Germline V gene sequence: CDR1 ENHRY, CDR2 SYGVKD.

The chain is built from TRBV6-5 and TRBJ2-1, with 10 bases matching TRBD2. With V trimmed by 5 bases and J by 6 bases, 7 bases remained unmatched. The germline gives CDR1 MNHEY, CDR2 SVGAGI. The CDR3 totals 15 residues. The CDR3 is CASSRTGLAINEQFF. CDR3 DNA sequence: TGTGCCAGCAGTAGAACGGGACTAGCGATCAATGAGCAGTTCTTC.

The chain joins TRBV7-2 to TRBJ1-1; TRBD1 matches 7 bases. CDR1 is SGHTA, CDR2 FQGNSA, per germline. Trimming removed 6 bases from V and 0 bases from J; junction bases left unmatched: 10. This CDR3 has 16 residues. The CDR3 protein is CASRPMTGTMNTEAFF. As DNA, the CDR3 is TGTGCCAGCAGACCAATGACAGGGACAATGAACACTGAAGCTTTCTTT.

This chain connects TRBV28 to TRBJ1-5; 7 nucleotides align to TRBD1. The junction had 8 bases not matched to a gene; V was cut back by 5 bases and J by 1 base. The CDR3 is 16 residues long. Germline CDR1 reads MDHEN; CDR2 reads SYDVKM. CDR3 bases: TGTGCCAGCAGTAAACGGACAGGAACAAGCAATCAGCCCCAGCATTTT. Translated: CASSKRTGTSNQPQHF.

The chain couples TRBV5-1 to TRBJ2-1; no clear D gene. The CDR3 covers 16 residues. The germline V gene encodes CDR1 SGHRS and CDR2 YFSETQ. Between the trimmed V and J ends, which lost 4 bases and 0 bases, there was a span of 14 bases. The CDR3 here is CASSPDTSSSYNEQFF. The CDR3 coding sequence is TGCGCCAGCAGCCCCGACACATCGAGCTCCTACAATGAGCAGTTCTTC. The entire variable domain, with the rest obtained from reference TRBV5-1 and TRBJ2-1, is as follows: KAGVTQTPRYLIKTRGQQVTLSCSPISGHRSVSWYQQTPGQGLQFLFEYFSETQRNKGNFPGRFSGRQFSNSRSEMNVSTLELGDSALYLCASSPDTSSSYNEQFFGPGTRLTVL.

V gene TRBV19 combines with J gene TRBJ1-1; TRBD1 agrees at 7 bases. Trimming at V came to 6 bases and at J to 0 bases, leaving 4 bases not matched to a gene. Germline-derived CDR1 and CDR2 are LNHDA and SQIVND (reference sequence). The CDR3 is made up of 14 amino acids. The CDR3 sequence is CASSPGQLNTEAFF. The DNA of the CDR3 is TGTGCCAGTAGCCCGGGACAGTTGAACACTGAAGCTTTCTTT.

The CDR3 reads CASSPGGSPGELFF. Written as DNA, the CDR3 is TGTGCCAGCTCACCAGGGGGCTCTCCCGGGGAGCTGTTTTTT. This chain connects TRBV18 to TRBJ2-2; maybe TRBD1 (6 bases). Trimming shortened V by 2 bases and J by 6 bases, and 10 bases separated the two germline ends. The length of the CDR3 is 14 residues. The germline CDR1 and CDR2 sequences are KGHSH and LQKENI.

The V call is TRBV4-2, the J call TRBJ1-5; D possibly corresponds to TRBD1 (6 bases). This CDR3 comprises 19 residues. Germline CDR1 is LGHNA and CDR2 is YNFKEQ. V was trimmed by 0 bases and J by 1 base, leaving 19 bases between them. CDR3 amino acids: CASSQDPPRGSASNQPQHF. CDR3 nucleotide sequence: TGTGCCAGCAGCCAAGACCCCCCGAGGGGGTCGGCGAGCAATCAGCCCCAGCATTTT.

The V gene is TRBV2, the J gene TRBJ2-1, with TRBD1 identical over 9 bases. Per the germline V gene, CDR1 is SNHLY and CDR2 is FYNNEI. Trimming cost V 7 bases and J 7 bases; bases outside gene matches: 14. The CDR3 has 16 amino acids. In DNA, the CDR3 is TGTGCCAGCACCCCTCGGGGAGGGACAGGGAAGAATGAGCAGTTCTTC. Its protein is CASTPRGGTGKNEQFF.

The chain combines TRBV18 with TRBJ2-1; perhaps TRBD1 as D (6 bases). V was clipped by 3 bases and J by 10 bases, with 13 bases between them. Looked up from germline, CDR1 is KGHSH and CDR2 is LQKENI. The CDR3 is 13 amino acids. The CDR3 DNA reads TGTGCCAGCTCACCCGACAGGACCGGGGAGCAGTTCTTC. As protein: CASSPDRTGEQFF.

V and J are TRBV19 and TRBJ2-1; TRBD2 matches 7 bases. Germline CDR1 and CDR2: LNHDA and SQIVND (reference sequence). The junction had 10 bases not matched to a gene; V was cut back by 7 bases and J by 7 bases. The CDR3 is 14 amino acids. The CDR3 loop is CASTLGGGRNEQFF. CDR3 sequence (DNA): TGTGCCAGTACCCTTGGGGGGGGAAGGAATGAGCAGTTCTTC.

The sample holds one count of this clone. The genes are TRBV11-2 and TRBJ2-7; D unresolved. Trimming left V 2 bases short and J 1 base short, with 9 bases between. Germline V CDR1 and CDR2: SGHAT, FQNNGV. The CDR3 is made up of 14 amino acids. This chain's CDR3 is CASSLSHFSYEQYV. CDR3 nucleotide sequence: TGTGCCAGCAGCTTAAGCCATTTTTCCTACGAGCAGTACGTC.